One sample yielded the 22 T cell receptor beta chains listed below, sequenced in a study of cytomegalovirus exposure and HLA in healthy donors. PCR employed 60 Vbeta and 13 Jbeta primers. The assay was immunoSEQ multiplex PCR, and TCRdb's table has in-frame clones only and misses some. The top ten hold roughly 4.2% of the sample, which has some 150,000 clones, around 79% seen once. The sequenced material came from PBMCs. The receptor set was obtained from a man aged 35 to 55 in good health and CMV-seronegative.

This clone was recorded a few times. J is TRBJ2-3 and V is TRBV29-1, with 11 bases that match TRBD2. This CDR3 has 15 residues. The V gene end was trimmed by 0 bases and the J gene end by 2 bases; junction bases not matched to a gene: 1. From germline, CDR1 is SQVTM and CDR2 ANQGSEA. The CDR3 DNA follows: TGCAGCGTTGAAGAACTAGCGGGGGTCACAGATACGCAGTATTTT. This codes for CSVEELAGVTDTQYF.

The V and J genes are TRBV4-1 and TRBJ2-5, with D tentatively TRBD1 (5 bases). The V end was cut by 4 bases, the J end by 0 bases, with 12 bases between. The germline CDR1 and CDR2 sequences are MGHRA and YSYEKL. There are 15 residues in the CDR3. The CDR3 DNA is TGCGCCAGCAGCCGGAATGTACAGGACCAAGAGACCCAGTACTTC. It is translated as CASSRNVQDQETQYF.

This clone was observed once. The J gene is TRBJ1-1, the V gene TRBV10-1; possibly TRBD1 for D (5 bases). The CDR3 consists of 13 residues. Germline assignment: CDR1 WNHNN and CDR2 SYGVQD (reference sequence). Between the trimmed V and J ends, which lost 4 bases and 1 base, there was a span of 7 bases. CDR3 region: CASSVQGNTEAFF. Here the CDR3 DNA reads TGCGCCAGCAGTGTCCAGGGGAACACTGAAGCTTTCTTT.

The J gene is TRBJ1-5, the V gene TRBV5-6; 8 nucleotides agree with TRBD1. Germline lookup yields CDR1 SGHDT and CDR2 YYEEEE. The ends lost 0 bases at V and 5 bases at J; junction bases unmatched: 1. The CDR3 runs 14 residues. CDR3 DNA: TGTGCCAGCAGCTTGGGGACAGGGTATCAGCCCCAGCATTTT. Residues: CASSLGTGYQPQHF.

This chain uses TRBV2 with TRBJ1-6, with TRBD1 matching over 11 bases. V lost 6 bases, J lost 17 bases, and 12 bases stayed unmatched. The CDR3 totals 14 residues. Germline loops: CDR1 SNHLY, CDR2 FYNNEI. The CDR3 loop reads CASSSGQGDPPVHF. Written as DNA, the CDR3 is TGTGCCAGCAGCTCGGGACAGGGGGATCCCCCCGTCCACTTT.

The CDR3 protein is CASSLPPGSSYEQYF. CDR3 nucleotide sequence: TGTGCCAGCAGCTTACCTCCGGGAAGCTCCTACGAGCAGTACTTC. The chain combines TRBV7-8 with TRBJ2-7; D perhaps matches TRBD2 (5 bases). Germline CDR1 and CDR2: SGHVS and FQNEAQ. This CDR3 comprises 15 residues. Trimming shortened V by 2 bases and J by 0 bases, and 11 bases separated the two germline ends. The whole variable domain, filled in from reference TRBV7-8 and TRBJ2-7, reads GAGVSQSPRYKVAKRGQDVALRCDPISGHVSLFWYQQALGQGPEFLTYFQNEAQLDKSGLPSDRFFAERPEGSVSTLKIQRTQQEDSAVYLCASSLPPGSSYEQYFGPGTRLTVT.

The CDR3 coding sequence is TGTGCCAGCAGTGAAATCAGATCTAGGCCCCAGCATTTT. Translated, it gives CASSEIRSRPQHF. The chain employs TRBV6-1 and TRBJ1-5; no definite D call. The germline V and J ends were trimmed by 2 bases and 9 bases, with 11 bases remaining between them. The germline gives CDR1 MNHNS, CDR2 SASEGT. This CDR3 has 13 residues.

The CDR3 sequence: CASSQDTVISGNTIYF. The CDR3 region has the DNA TGCGCCAGCAGCCAAGATACGGTGATCTCTGGAAACACCATATATTTT. This chain links TRBV4-3 with TRBJ1-3; D gene ambiguous. Germline loops: CDR1 LGHNA, CDR2 YSLEER. The CDR3 covers 16 residues. Trimming cost V 0 bases and J 0 bases, with 9 bases left between them.

The chain is built from TRBV4-1 and TRBJ2-7, with a tentative D call TRBD1 (6 bases). This CDR3 is built from 15 residues. Trimming removed 3 bases from V and 4 bases from J, with 16 bases in between. The germline V gene has CDR1 MGHRA and CDR2 YSYEKL. CDR3 sequence reads: CASSQRQGSAYEQYF. The CDR3 nucleotides read TGCGCCAGCAGCCAGCGCCAGGGGTCAGCATACGAGCAGTACTTC.

This sequence joins TRBV4-1 and TRBJ1-3; D is perhaps TRBD1 (5 bases). CDR1 is MGHRA, CDR2 YSYEKL, per germline. The CDR3 has 16 amino acids. V lost 4 bases to trimming and J lost 0 bases, with 13 bases between them. The CDR3 sequence is CASSPSLTASGNTIYF. The CDR3 DNA reads TGCGCCAGCAGCCCCTCTTTGACAGCCTCTGGAAACACCATATATTTT.

This chain links TRBV29-1 with TRBJ2-3; D possibly corresponds to TRBD2 (6 bases). Germline loops: CDR1 SQVTM, CDR2 ANQGSEA. This CDR3 is built from 14 residues. V was trimmed by 7 bases and J by 4 bases, leaving 18 bases between them. CDR3 region: CSAGVAGSPDTQYF. The CDR3 nucleotides read TGCAGCGCTGGGGTGGCGGGGTCGCCAGATACGCAGTATTTT.

The chain carries TRBV7-2 and TRBJ2-7, with 7 bases identical to TRBD1. The CDR3 is 14 amino acids. Trimming at V came to 5 bases and at J to 7 bases, leaving 11 bases not matched to a gene. CDR1 and CDR2 (germline): SGHTA, FQGNSA. In DNA, the CDR3 is TGTGCCAGCAGCACGGGACAGCCCAAAGGGGAGCAGTACTTC. Translated: CASSTGQPKGEQYF.

This chain uses TRBV7-9 with TRBJ2-7; tentatively, D is TRBD1 (6 bases). Trimming stripped 4 bases from V and 1 base from J, with 14 bases between. This CDR3 comprises 15 residues. Germline lookup yields CDR1 SEHNR and CDR2 FQNEAQ (reference sequence). Here the CDR3 DNA reads TGTGCCAGCAGCTCGACAGGCCCCAGTTCCTACGAGCAGTACTTC. The encoded protein is CASSSTGPSSYEQYF.

The V call is TRBV19, the J call TRBJ1-2, with TRBD1 as a possible D gene (5 bases). Trimming removed 5 bases at V and 0 bases at J, with 16 bases between. Looked up from germline, CDR1 is LNHDA and CDR2 is SQIVND (reference sequence). The CDR3 is 16 amino acids. CDR3 sequence: CASSSSQALANYGYTF. The CDR3 DNA sequence: TGTGCCAGTAGTTCGTCACAGGCCCTAGCTAACTATGGCTACACCTTC. Full variable domain (remainder filled in from reference TRBV19 and TRBJ1-2): DGGITQSPKYLFRKEGQNVTLSCEQNLNHDAMYWYRQDPGQGLRLIYYSQIVNDFQKGDIAEGYSVSREKKESFPLTVTSAQKNPTAFYLCASSSSQALANYGYTFGSGTRLTVV.

The rearrangement uses TRBV5-1 and TRBJ1-3; TRBD1 is a possible D gene (6 bases). The CDR3 contains 17 residues. Deletions cut 0 bases from V and 4 bases from J, with 17 bases between. Germline V gene lookup returns CDR1 SGHRS and CDR2 YFSETQ. CDR3: CASSLAWPRTEGNTIYF. The CDR3 DNA reads TGCGCCAGCAGCTTGGCCTGGCCGCGGACAGAGGGAAACACCATATATTTT. The complete variable domain, with remaining parts taken from reference TRBV5-1 and TRBJ1-3, reads KAGVTQTPRYLIKTRGQQVTLSCSPISGHRSVSWYQQTPGQGLQFLFEYFSETQRNKGNFPGRFSGRQFSNSRSEMNVSTLELGDSALYLCASSLAWPRTEGNTIYFGEGSWLTVV.

The rearrangement uses TRBV7-2 and TRBJ2-7; 13 bases line up with TRBD2. Germline assignment: CDR1 SGHTA and CDR2 FQGNSA. V lost 5 bases to trimming and J lost 3 bases; unmatched junction nucleotides: 4. The CDR3 loop spans 15 amino acids. The CDR3 DNA reads TGTGCCAGCAGCACACTAGCGGGGGGGAACTACGAGCAGTACTTC. This encodes CASSTLAGGNYEQYF. Together with reference TRBV7-2 and TRBJ2-7, the CDR3 gives the full variable domain: GAGVSQSPSNKVTEKGKDVELRCDPISGHTALYWYRQSLGQGLEFLIYFQGNSAPDKSGLPSDRFSAERTGGSVSTLTIQRTQQEDSAVYLCASSTLAGGNYEQYFGPGTRLTVT.

This clone showed up just a few times. V usage is TRBV4-3 and J usage is TRBJ1-1; no firm D call. Between the trimmed V and J ends, which lost 0 bases and 0 bases, there was a span of 8 bases. Per the germline V gene, CDR1 is LGHNA and CDR2 is YSLEER. The CDR3 length is 15 residues. The CDR3 region is CASSQDGHMNTEAFF. The CDR3 nucleotides are TGCGCCAGCAGCCAAGATGGCCATATGAACACTGAAGCTTTCTTT.

This clone was picked up a small number of times. V is TRBV6-1 and J is TRBJ1-2, with TRBD1 identical over 7 bases. The CDR3 is 14 amino acids. Germline V gene data show CDR1 as MNHNS and CDR2 as SASEGT. V was clipped by 0 bases and J by 4 bases; unmatched bases: 2. The CDR3 DNA reads TGTGCCAGCAGTGAAGCAAAGGGGGCCTATGGCTACACCTTC. This sequence encodes CASSEAKGAYGYTF.

This chain links TRBV5-1 with TRBJ2-1; maybe TRBD2 (6 bases). In germline, CDR1 is SGHRS, CDR2 YFSETQ. The CDR3 is 14 amino acids. With 0 bases removed from V and 8 bases from J, the gap between germline ends came to 12 bases. CDR3 loop: CASSLASVRDEQFF. In DNA form, the CDR3 reads TGCGCCAGCAGCTTGGCTAGCGTGCGGGATGAGCAGTTCTTC.

The V call is TRBV11-1, the J call TRBJ1-5, with unresolved D. Trimming took 1 base from V and 0 from J, leaving 7 bases between them. The length of the CDR3 is 15 residues. Germline V gives CDR1 SGHAT, CDR2 FQDESV (reference sequence). The CDR3 sequence: CASSLDPSSNQPQHF. The DNA for the CDR3 is TGTGCCAGCAGCTTAGATCCGTCTAGCAATCAGCCCCAGCATTTT.

The V and J genes are TRBV9 and TRBJ2-2; TRBD2 matches at 10 bases. Trimming took 4 bases from V and 7 from J; bases not matched to a gene: 10. The CDR3 has 16 residues. CDR1 and CDR2 from the germline V gene are SGDLS and YYNGEE. The chain's CDR3 is CASSPSGGPFGGELFF. The DNA for the CDR3 is TGTGCCAGCAGCCCTAGCGGGGGCCCCTTCGGCGGGGAGCTGTTTTTT.

This chain joins TRBV5-4 and TRBJ1-5; D unresolved. Germline lookup yields CDR1 SGHNT and CDR2 YYREEE (reference sequence). This CDR3 is 14 amino acids long. V was clipped by 3 bases and J by 0 bases, with 7 bases between them. The CDR3 sequence: CASSSLNSNQPQHF. DNA for the CDR3: TGTGCCAGCAGCTCTCTAAATAGCAATCAGCCCCAGCATTTT.